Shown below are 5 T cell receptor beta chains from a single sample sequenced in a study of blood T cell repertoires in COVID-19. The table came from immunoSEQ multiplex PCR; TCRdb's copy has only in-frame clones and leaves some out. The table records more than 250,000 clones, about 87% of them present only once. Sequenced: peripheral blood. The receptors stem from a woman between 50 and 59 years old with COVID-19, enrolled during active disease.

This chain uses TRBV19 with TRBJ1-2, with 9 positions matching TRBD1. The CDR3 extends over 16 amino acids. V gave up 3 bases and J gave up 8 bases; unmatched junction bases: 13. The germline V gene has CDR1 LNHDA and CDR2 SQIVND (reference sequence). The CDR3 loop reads CASSISLPQGAQGYTF. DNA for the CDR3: TGTGCCAGTAGTATTAGCCTTCCACAGGGGGCACAGGGCTACACCTTC.

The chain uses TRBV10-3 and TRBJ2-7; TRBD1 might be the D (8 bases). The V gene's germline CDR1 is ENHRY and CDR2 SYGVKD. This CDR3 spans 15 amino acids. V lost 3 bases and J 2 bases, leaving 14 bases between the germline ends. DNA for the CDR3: TGTGCCATCAGTGAAGGGGGGGACAGGACCTACGAGCAGTACTTC. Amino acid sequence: CAISEGGDRTYEQYF.

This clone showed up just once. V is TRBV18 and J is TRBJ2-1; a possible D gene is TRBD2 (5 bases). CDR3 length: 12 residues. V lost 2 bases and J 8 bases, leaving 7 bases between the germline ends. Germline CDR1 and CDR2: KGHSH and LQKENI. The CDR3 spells CASSPGADEQFF. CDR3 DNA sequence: TGTGCCAGCTCACCAGGAGCGGATGAGCAGTTCTTC.

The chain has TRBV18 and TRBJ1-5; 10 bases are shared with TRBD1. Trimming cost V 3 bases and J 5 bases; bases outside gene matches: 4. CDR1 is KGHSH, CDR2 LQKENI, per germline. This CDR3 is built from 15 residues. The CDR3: CASSPTGTGDQPQHF. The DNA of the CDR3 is TGTGCCAGCTCACCCACCGGGACAGGGGATCAGCCCCAGCATTTT.

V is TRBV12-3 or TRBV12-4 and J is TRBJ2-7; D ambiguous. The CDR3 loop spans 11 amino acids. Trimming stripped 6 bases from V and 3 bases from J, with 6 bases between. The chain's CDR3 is CASRAIYEQYF. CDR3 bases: TGTGCCAGCAGGGCCATCTACGAGCAGTACTTC.